This T cell receptor beta chain was sequenced for a study of breast tumors, draining lymph nodes, adjacent tissues (dated by TCRdb to between 2015 and 2016). Context from the whole study: In breast cancer patients, the study compared the TCR beta repertoires of tumor, adjacent nontumor tissue and axillary lymph nodes. The study was designed to assess the relationships and possible T-cell exchange between tumor, surrounding tissue and draining lymph node repertoires in human breast cancer. What the study reported, not specific to this receptor: T-cell repertoire diversity in tumors was found to be lower than in lymph nodes but higher than in nontumor tissue, and preferential V and J gene usage was observed. The data were considered consistent with the idea that most tumor T cells come from the lymph node and then expand in tumor tissue. Tumor and nontumor tissue repertoires were significantly more similar in luminal-like than in basal-like breast cancer. Rather than being directly demonstrated, the conclusion that tumor T cells originate in lymph nodes was presented as consistent with a hypothesis.

V and J lose 1 base and 4 bases, and a span of 16 bases separates them. CDR1 and CDR2 are read off the germline V gene as SGHDN and FVKESK. The CDR3 runs 16 amino acids, cysteine and phenylalanine included. Only the CDR3 region is kept as DNA, spanning 48 bases read in frame from base 1. Sequencing was carried out with an Illumina HiSeq 2000. TCR beta chain libraries were generated through multiplex PCR amplification. The amplified TCR beta chain products were analyzed by high-throughput sequencing. TCRdb trimmed public reads at Q25 via fastp, called clones via MiXCR and kept in-frame beta chains. Rows are combined by CDR3 protein, so each entry shows the most common genes and DNA. For this sample there are tens of thousands of distinct CDR3 sequences; more than 20% appear just once. Around 8.5% of the sample belongs to the ten largest clones. Many counts were recorded for this clonotype. This receptor's antigen is unknown. No quality values exist for individual bases; no much larger clone is one base distant.

The sample taken for sequencing was breast tumor tissue. The sequence was collected from a female donor with breast cancer. Some clones in this sample may be carry-over from other donors' samples. This receptor chain uses TRBV14 and TRBJ1-2; TRBD1 might be the D gene, on 6 matching bases. The CDR3 is CASSQVFGQSLYGYTF. The DNA sequence reads TGTGCCAGCAGCCAAGTGTTCGGACAGTCCCTCTATGGCTACACCTTC.